The 2 T cell receptor beta chains reported below all come from one sample, sequenced in a study of T-cell reconstitution after alpha-beta-depleted transplantation in children. TCRbeta library preparation incorporated unique molecular identifiers. TCRdb used MiXCR to reprocess the PCR reads, holding one entry per CDR3 protein. The profile shows over 200,000 distinct CDR3 sequences, approximately 15% of them singletons. This specimen was PBMCs, mostly from graft donor cells, taken 360 days after TCRalphabeta/CD19-depleted stem cell transplant. Receptor source: a male patient between 2 and 10 years old who had a stem cell transplant for acute lymphoblastic leukemia, so the T cells may come from the graft donor.

A few counts support this clonotype. The CDR3 sequence: CASSPTFNEQFF. CDR3 nucleotides: TGTGCCAGCAGTCCGACTTTCAATGAGCAGTTCTTC. This rearrangement joins TRBV28 to TRBJ2-1, with unresolved D. The CDR3 sequence is 12 residues long. Trimming removed 5 bases at V and 6 bases at J, with 8 bases between. CDR1 and CDR2 from the germline V gene are MDHEN and SYDVKM.

V is TRBV18 and J is TRBJ2-7, with D unclear. The V gene's germline CDR1 is KGHSH and CDR2 LQKENI. The CDR3 loop spans 16 amino acids. V was shortened by 3 bases and J by 3 bases, with 18 bases between the two germline ends. CDR3 loop: CASSPSGLNYYYEQYF. As DNA, the CDR3 is TGTGCCAGCTCACCCTCTGGTCTCAACTACTACTACGAGCAGTACTTC.